This T cell receptor (beta chain) comes out of a study of CD8+ T cells in alopecia areata. Overall study: Dosing with tofacitinib proceeded for 6 to 18 months, followed by 6 months off drug. Broader study findings: Possibly because of HLA-related factors, TCR sharing was less clear across patients than in mice. Affected scalp, especially in alopecia totalis/universalis, had a higher clonality than normal scalp did.

Trimming pared 2 bases from V and 0 bases from J, leaving 10 bases between. Per germline, CDR1 PRHDT and CDR2 FYEKMQ (reference sequence). The CDR3 consists of 15 residues. As to this clone: The target antigen is unknown.

As the sequencing template, cDNA was produced by extracting RNA and reverse transcribing it. The repertoire was sequenced with immunoSEQ multiplex PCR; TCRdb's copy has only in-frame clones and lacks some. The sample includes some 130,000 clones, roughly 50% seen only once; the top ten take roughly 20%. Alopecia areata patients had lesional scalp punch biopsies and peripheral blood taken from them. The source material was CD8+ T cells sorted from blood, sampled at week 0. The gene calls are TRBV13 and TRBJ1-1; TRBD1 is a possible D gene (5 bases). This clonotype originated in a human donor with alopecia areata. The chain's CDR3 is CASSLPQGLNTEAFF. In DNA, the CDR3 is TGTGCCAGCAGCTTACCTCAGGGTCTGAACACTGAAGCTTTCTTT.